Following are 5 T cell receptor beta chains from one sample sequenced in a study of blood T cell repertoires in COVID-19. Method: immunoSEQ multiplex PCR; TCRdb's copy keeps in-frame clones and lacks some. The repertoire includes more than 65,000 clones, roughly 85% of them detected once, and roughly 5.7% sits in the top ten. Sequencing input: peripheral blood. These receptor sequences come from a man in his sixties with acute or convalescent COVID-19.

The genes are TRBV13 and TRBJ2-5, with 9 positions matching TRBD2. The CDR3 runs to 14 residues. The V and J ends lost 0 bases and 14 bases, in that order; junction bases with no gene match: 10. CDR1 PRHDT and CDR2 FYEKMQ come from the germline V gene (reference sequence). The CDR3 DNA is TGTGCCAGCAGCTTAGGCATAGCGGGGGCCCACACATACTTC. Translated, it gives CASSLGIAGAHTYF.

The rearrangement links TRBV6-5 to TRBJ2-5, with D possibly matching TRBD1 (6 bases). Germline V gene lookup returns CDR1 MNHEY and CDR2 SVGAGI. Trimming took 6 bases from V and 6 from J, leaving 11 bases between them. The CDR3 runs to 12 residues. CDR3 coding DNA: TGTGCCAGCAGCCTAACAGGGAAGACCCAGTACTTC. Its translation: CASSLTGKTQYF.

The chain carries TRBV3-1 (or the pseudogene TRBV3-2) and TRBJ1-3; possibly TRBD1 for D (6 bases). Trimming removed 4 bases from V and 6 bases from J, with 16 bases in between. Germline V gene data show CDR1 as LGHDT and CDR2 as YNNKEL (reference sequence). This CDR3 spans 15 amino acids. The CDR3 loop reads CASSRRTVRENTIYF. CDR3 coding DNA: TGTGCCAGCAGCCGCCGGACAGTCAGAGAAAACACCATATATTTT.

CDR3 DNA: TGTGCCAGCAGAGGGGGGGGTGAAGCTTTCTTT. The encoded protein is CASRGGGEAFF. The rearrangement joins TRBV6-5 to TRBJ1-1, with D maybe TRBD1 (6 bases). The CDR3 is 11 amino acids. The V and J ends lost 6 bases and 7 bases respectively, with 9 bases between them. Germline V gives CDR1 MNHEY, CDR2 SVGAGI.

The CDR3 sequence: CASSASGTGGYNEQFF. DNA for the CDR3: TGTGCCAGTAGTGCTTCCGGGACAGGGGGATACAATGAGCAGTTCTTC. This chain joins TRBV19 and TRBJ2-1; TRBD1 matches 11 bases. The CDR3 length is 16 residues. Germline loops: CDR1 LNHDA, CDR2 SQIVND (reference sequence). Trimming removed 5 bases from V and 4 bases from J; junction bases left unmatched: 7. The entire variable domain, with the rest obtained from reference TRBV19 and TRBJ2-1, is as follows: DGGITQSPKYLFRKEGQNVTLSCEQNLNHDAMYWYRQDPGQGLRLIYYSQIVNDFQKGDIAEGYSVSREKKESFPLTVTSAQKNPTAFYLCASSASGTGGYNEQFFGPGTRLTVL.